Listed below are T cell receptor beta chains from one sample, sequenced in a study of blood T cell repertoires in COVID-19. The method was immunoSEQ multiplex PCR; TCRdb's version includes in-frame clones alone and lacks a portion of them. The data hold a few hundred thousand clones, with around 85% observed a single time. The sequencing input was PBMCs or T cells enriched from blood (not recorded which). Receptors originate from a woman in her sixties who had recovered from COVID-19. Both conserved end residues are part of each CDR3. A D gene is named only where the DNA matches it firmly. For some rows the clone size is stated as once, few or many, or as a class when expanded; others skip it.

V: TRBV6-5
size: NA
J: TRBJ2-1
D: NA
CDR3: CASSYGLGVYNEQFF
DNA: TGTGCCAGCAGTTACGGCCTCGGGGTCTACAATGAGCAGTTCTTC

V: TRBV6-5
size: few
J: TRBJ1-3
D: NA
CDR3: CASSRGLNGNTIYF
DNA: TGTGCCAGCAGCCGAGGACTGAATGGAAACACCATATATTTT

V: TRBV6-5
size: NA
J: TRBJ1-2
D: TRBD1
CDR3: CASTTGGGGYTF
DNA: TGTGCCAGCACCACAGGGGGTGGGGGCTACACCTTC

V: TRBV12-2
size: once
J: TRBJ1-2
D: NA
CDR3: CASRFSLGRGGYTF
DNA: TGTGCAAGTCGCTTCTCCCTCGGCCGCGGGGGCTACACCTTC

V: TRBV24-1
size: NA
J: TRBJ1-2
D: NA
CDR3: CATSDSPPEYGYTF
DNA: TGTGCCACCAGTGATTCCCCCCCCGAGTATGGCTACACCTTC

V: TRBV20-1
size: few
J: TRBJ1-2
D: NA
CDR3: CSAKGYYGYTF
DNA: TGCAGTGCTAAGGGGTACTATGGCTACACCTTC

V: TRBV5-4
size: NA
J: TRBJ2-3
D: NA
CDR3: CASSSDRQATQYF
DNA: TGTGCCAGCAGCTCGGATAGACAAGCTACGCAGTATTTT

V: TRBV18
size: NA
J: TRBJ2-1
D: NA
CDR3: CASSPWAGQANEQFF
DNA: TGTGCCAGCTCACCATGGGCGGGTCAGGCCAATGAGCAGTTCTTC

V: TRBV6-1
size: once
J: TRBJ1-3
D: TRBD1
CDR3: CASSDRGGNTIYF
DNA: TGTGCCAGCAGTGACAGGGGGGGAAACACCATATATTTT

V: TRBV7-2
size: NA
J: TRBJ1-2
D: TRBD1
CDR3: CASSLSYQGGYGYTF
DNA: TGTGCCAGCAGCTTATCTTATCAGGGGGGCTATGGCTACACCTTC

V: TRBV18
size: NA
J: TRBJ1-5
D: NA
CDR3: CASSPDIAAPQHF
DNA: TGTGCCAGCTCACCAGATATAGCGGCGCCCCAGCATTTT

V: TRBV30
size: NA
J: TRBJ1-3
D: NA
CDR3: CAWRRAGAGGNTIYF
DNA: TGTGCCTGGAGACGCGCGGGGGCTGGAGGAAACACCATATATTTT

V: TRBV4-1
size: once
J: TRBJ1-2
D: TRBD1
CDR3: CASSQDLAQGNGYTF
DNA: TGCGCCAGCAGCCAAGATTTGGCACAGGGGAATGGCTACACCTTC

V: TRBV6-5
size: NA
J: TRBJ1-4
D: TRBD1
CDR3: CASQAGTVNEKLFF
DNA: TGTGCCAGCCAAGCCGGGACAGTTAATGAAAAACTGTTTTTT

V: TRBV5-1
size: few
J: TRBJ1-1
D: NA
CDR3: CASSLGGNTEAFF
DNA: TGCGCCAGCAGCTTGGGAGGGAACACTGAAGCTTTCTTT

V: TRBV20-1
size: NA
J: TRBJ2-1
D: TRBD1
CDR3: CSASLTGGRSRNEQFF
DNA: TGCAGTGCTAGTTTGACAGGGGGCAGATCGAGGAATGAGCAGTTCTTC

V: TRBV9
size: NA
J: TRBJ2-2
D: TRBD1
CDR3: CASSGPQGANTGELFF
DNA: TGTGCCAGCAGCGGACCTCAGGGGGCGAACACCGGGGAGCTGTTTTTT

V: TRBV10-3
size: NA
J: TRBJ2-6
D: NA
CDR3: CAISRETSGANVLTF
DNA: TGTGCCATCAGTCGGGAGACCTCTGGGGCCAACGTCCTGACTTTC

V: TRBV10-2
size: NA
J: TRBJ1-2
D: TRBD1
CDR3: CASVQGANGYTF
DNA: TGCGCCAGCGTTCAGGGGGCTAATGGCTACACCTTC

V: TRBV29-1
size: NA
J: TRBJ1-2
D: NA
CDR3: CSVEQGQNYGYTF
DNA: TGCAGCGTTGAACAGGGGCAGAACTATGGCTACACCTTC

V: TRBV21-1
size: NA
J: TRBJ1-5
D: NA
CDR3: CASSKRDRGPPREQPQHF
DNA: TGTGCCAGCAGCAAAAGGGACAGGGGGCCCCCCAGGGAACAGCCCCAGCATTTT

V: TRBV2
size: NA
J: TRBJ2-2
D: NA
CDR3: CASTSVLGNTGELFF
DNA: TGTGCCAGTACAAGCGTCCTAGGGAACACCGGGGAGCTGTTTTTT

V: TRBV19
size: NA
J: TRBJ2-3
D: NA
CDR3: CASSQAGHGRGHHTQYF
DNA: TGTGCCAGTAGTCAAGCGGGGCACGGCAGGGGACACCATACGCAGTATTTT

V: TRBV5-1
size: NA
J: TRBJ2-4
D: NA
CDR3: CASSPSGGAGKNIQYF
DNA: TGCGCCAGCAGCCCCTCGGGCGGGGCAGGCAAAAACATTCAGTACTTC